The next 11 T cell receptor beta chains were all read from a single sample in a study of cytomegalovirus exposure and HLA in healthy donors. The PCR ran on 60 Vbeta and 13 Jbeta primers. Clones were sequenced by immunoSEQ multiplex PCR, and TCRdb holds only the in-frame ones, with some missing. This table holds around 150,000 clones, under 70% found once. The specimen sequenced was PBMCs. The receptor source for this set is a woman aged 55-70 years in good health and CMV-seronegative.

This clone was picked up a small number of times. This chain links TRBV29-1 with TRBJ2-5, with TRBD1 as a possible D gene (6 bases). This CDR3 region has 14 residues. V lost 6 bases and J 1 base, leaving 15 bases between the germline ends. Germline CDR1 reads SQVTM; CDR2 reads ANQGSEA. CDR3 bases: TGCAGCGTATGGATCCCGACAGGCCAAGAGACCCAGTACTTC. Protein product: CSVWIPTGQETQYF.

The chain couples TRBV7-2 to TRBJ2-3; D is unclear. The germline V gene encodes CDR1 SGHTA and CDR2 FQGNSA. Trimming removed 1 base from V and 5 bases from J, with 4 bases in between. CDR3 length: 12 amino acids. CDR3 nucleotides: TGTGCCAGCAGCTTAGTCATAGATACGCAGTATTTT. It encodes CASSLVIDTQYF.

Only one count was recorded for this clone. The chain combines TRBV4-1 with TRBJ2-7; D is perhaps TRBD1 (6 bases). The CDR3 runs 15 residues. Trimming pared 0 bases from V and 1 base from J, leaving 10 bases between. CDR1 and CDR2 (germline): MGHRA, YSYEKL. This CDR3 reads CASSQETGGSYEQYF. The DNA for the CDR3 is TGCGCCAGCAGCCAAGAGACAGGTGGGTCCTACGAGCAGTACTTC.

The chain couples TRBV7-2 to TRBJ1-1; D not resolved. V was trimmed by 3 bases and J by 5 bases, leaving 19 bases between them. Per the germline V gene, CDR1 is SGHTA and CDR2 is FQGNSA. This CDR3 region has 16 residues. CDR3 sequence (DNA): TGTGCCAGCAGCTTCTCTCCCCCGGAGGTAAGGACTGAAGCTTTCTTT. Amino acids: CASSFSPPEVRTEAFF.

This clone was seen a handful of times. The V and J genes are TRBV28 and TRBJ2-1; 12 bases fit TRBD1. V was pared by 7 bases and J by 6 bases, with 7 bases of the junction left unmatched. The CDR3 loop spans 15 amino acids. The germline gives CDR1 MDHEN, CDR2 SYDVKM. The DNA of the CDR3 is TGTGCCAGCAAGGGACAGGGGGCGCGTGTCAATGAGCAGTTCTTC. Translation gives CASKGQGARVNEQFF.

This sequence joins TRBV28 and TRBJ2-1, with 10 bases identical to TRBD1. The V gene's germline CDR1 is MDHEN and CDR2 SYDVKM. This CDR3 region has 14 residues. Trimming cost V 5 bases and J 9 bases; bases outside gene matches: 7. The DNA of the CDR3 is TGTGCCAGCAGTAGGGACAGGGGTCGTAGTGAGCAGTTCTTC. Translating gives CASSRDRGRSEQFF.

This chain uses TRBV7-2 with TRBJ2-1; 11 positions agree with TRBD2. The CDR3 spans 16 residues. V trimming: 1 base; J trimming: 10 bases; junction bases outside the gene matches: 9. Germline V gene data show CDR1 as SGHTA and CDR2 as FQGNSA. DNA of the CDR3: TGTGCCAGCAGCTTAGAGGGAACTAGCGGGAGCTACGAGCAGTTCTTC. This sequence encodes CASSLEGTSGSYEQFF.

There are a few counts of this clone. This chain connects TRBV5-1 to TRBJ1-4, with D hard to call. Between the trimmed V and J ends, which lost 5 bases and 8 bases, there was a span of 13 bases. Germline V gives CDR1 SGHRS, CDR2 YFSETQ. This CDR3 spans 13 amino acids. For the CDR3, the DNA is TGCGCCAGCAGAACGAGAGGCGGGGAAAAACTGTTTTTT. Its translation is CASRTRGGEKLFF.

The chain employs TRBV7-2 and TRBJ2-2; 10 positions agree with TRBD1. The CDR3 has 16 amino acids. CDR1 SGHTA and CDR2 FQGNSA come from the germline V gene. V lost 6 bases to trimming and J lost 5 bases; unmatched junction nucleotides: 9. The CDR3 is CASSYRQGARTGELFF. CDR3 in DNA: TGTGCCAGCAGTTATCGACAGGGGGCGCGAACCGGGGAGCTGTTTTTT. Supplemented by reference TRBV7-2 and TRBJ2-2, the full variable domain reads GAGVSQSPSNKVTEKGKDVELRCDPISGHTALYWYRQSLGQGLEFLIYFQGNSAPDKSGLPSDRFSAERTGGSVSTLTIQRTQQEDSAVYLCASSYRQGARTGELFFGEGSRLTVL.

This rearrangement joins TRBV19 to TRBJ2-1; 9 bases are shared with TRBD1. Germline V lookup: CDR1 LNHDA, CDR2 SQIVND (reference sequence). The V and J ends lost 5 bases and 5 bases, in that order; junction bases with no gene match: 7. CDR3 length: 15 amino acids. The CDR3, as DNA: TGTGCCAGTAGTCCCCGGACAGGGGCACACAATGAGCAGTTCTTC. It codes for CASSPRTGAHNEQFF.

The V call is TRBV4-3, the J call TRBJ2-7; 8 nucleotides line up with TRBD2. The V and J ends lost 0 bases and 2 bases, in that order; junction bases with no gene match: 9. The CDR3 length is 17 residues. CDR1 and CDR2 (germline): LGHNA, YSLEER. The CDR3 nucleotides read TGCGCCAGCAGCCAAGATCGTCAACTAGCGGCAACCTACGAGCAGTACTTC. The encoded protein is CASSQDRQLAATYEQYF.